Sequencing of this T cell receptor (beta chain) was carried out in a study of radiotherapy plus CTLA-4 blockade in lung cancer. V lost 0 bases and J lost 2, with 9 bases in between. Germline V gene lookup returns CDR1 MNHEY and CDR2 SVGAGI. This CDR3 comprises 15 residues. TCRdb's table, derived via immunoSEQ multiplex PCR, lists solely in-frame clones and lacks some. The data hold under 25,000 clones, with around 70% observed a single time. The receptor comes from a human donor with non-small cell lung cancer who had stable disease on radiotherapy plus ipilimumab. This sequence joins TRBV6-5 and TRBJ2-3; D not certain. Sequences were derived from peripheral blood, sampled from a patient treated with radiotherapy plus ipilimumab. DNA for the CDR3: TGTGCCAGCAGTTACTCGCCCAGCTCCACAGATACGCAGTATTTT. Its protein is CASSYSPSSTDTQYF.